The 32 T cell receptor beta chains below were found in one sample sequenced in a study of blood T cell repertoires in COVID-19. The repertoire was sequenced with immunoSEQ multiplex PCR; TCRdb's copy has only in-frame clones and lacks some. The data hold about 240,000 clones, with approximately 86% observed a single time. The sample was peripheral blood. These receptors were collected from a woman aged 60-75 years with active or convalescent COVID-19.

V gene TRBV5-1 combines with J gene TRBJ2-1; no reliable D call. The CDR3 spans 14 residues. Trimming removed 3 bases at V and 8 bases at J, with 15 bases between. Looked up from germline, CDR1 is SGHRS and CDR2 is YFSETQ. The CDR3 nucleotides are TGCGCCAGCAGCTCCTCCGTTGCCAGCGATGAGCAGTTCTTC. Protein sequence: CASSSSVASDEQFF.

This clone turned up a few times. The V gene is TRBV28, the J gene TRBJ1-4, with D possibly matching TRBD1 (6 bases). The germline V gene has CDR1 MDHEN and CDR2 SYDVKM. V was cut by 5 bases and J by 2 bases, with 12 bases left in between. The CDR3 covers 15 residues. The CDR3 is CASSTVRGTNEKLFF. CDR3 coding DNA: TGTGCCAGCAGTACCGTGAGGGGGACTAATGAAAAACTGTTTTTT.

The chain carries TRBV27 and TRBJ2-3; 7 positions agree with TRBD1. The germline CDR1 and CDR2 sequences are MNHEY and SMNVEV (reference sequence). The ends lost 4 bases at V and 6 bases at J; junction bases unmatched: 10. The CDR3 loop spans 15 amino acids. CDR3 DNA: TGTGCCAGCAGTTCCCCGGCGACAGGGCTCGATACGCAGTATTTT. This encodes CASSSPATGLDTQYF.

The V gene is TRBV19, the J gene TRBJ2-1; 14 bases are shared with TRBD2. The CDR3 has 16 amino acids. Germline V gene lookup returns CDR1 LNHDA and CDR2 SQIVND (reference sequence). Trimming removed 4 bases from V and 9 bases from J; junction bases left unmatched: 8. Here the CDR3 reads CASSTRLAGGPFEQFF. The CDR3 coding sequence is TGTGCCAGTAGTACCCGACTAGCGGGAGGGCCTTTTGAGCAGTTCTTC.

The chain links TRBV2 to TRBJ1-1, with 7 bases identical to TRBD1. The V segment lost 7 bases and the J segment 3 bases; nucleotides outside the gene matches: 11. The CDR3 loop spans 15 amino acids. Germline V gene sequence: CDR1 SNHLY, CDR2 FYNNEI. This CDR3 is CASMGQPYGDTEAFF. CDR3 nucleotide sequence: TGTGCCAGCATGGGACAGCCGTACGGGGACACTGAAGCTTTCTTT. Using reference TRBV2 and TRBJ1-1 for the parts outside the CDR3, the full variable domain is EPEVTQTPSHQVTQMGQEVILRCVPISNHLYFYWYRQILGQKVEFLVSFYNNEISEKSEIFDDQFSVERPDGSNFTLKIRSTKLEDSAMYFCASMGQPYGDTEAFFGQGTRLTVV.

This clone appeared a few times. The chain combines TRBV6-5 with TRBJ2-3; 9 bases map to TRBD2. The CDR3 covers 15 residues. Germline lookup yields CDR1 MNHEY and CDR2 SVGAGI. V shed 6 bases, J shed 6 bases, and the junction held 10 bases outside the gene matches. The CDR3 is CASRDSGGVGDTQYF. The CDR3 nucleotides are TGTGCCAGCAGGGATAGCGGGGGTGTCGGCGATACGCAGTATTTT.

The chain combines TRBV4-1 with TRBJ2-2, with 9 positions matching TRBD2. The CDR3 consists of 16 residues. The J segment lost 3 bases and the V segment lost 4 bases, leaving 6 bases of the junction unmatched. Germline loops: CDR1 MGHRA, CDR2 YSYEKL. The CDR3 region is CASSPRGGPHTGELFF. The DNA for the CDR3 is TGCGCCAGCAGCCCGCGGGGGGGCCCACACACCGGGGAGCTGTTTTTT.

The CDR3 DNA reads TGTGCCAGCAGTTACTCCCAGGTAAACGAGCAGTACGTC. Its translation: CASSYSQVNEQYV. This chain links TRBV6-5 with TRBJ2-7; D is unresolved. The CDR3 extends over 13 amino acids. CDR1 is MNHEY, CDR2 SVGAGI, per germline. The V end was cut by 0 bases, the J end by 5 bases, with 8 bases between.

This clone was counted only a few times. The chain has TRBV19 and TRBJ1-2, with a possible D match to TRBD1 (6 bases). V lost 6 bases to trimming and J lost 0 bases, with 11 bases between them. This CDR3 spans 14 amino acids. Germline V gives CDR1 LNHDA, CDR2 SQIVND (reference sequence). For the CDR3, the DNA is TGTGCCAGTAGGCCCAGGGACACTAACTATGGCTACACCTTC. Its translation is CASRPRDTNYGYTF. Complete variable domain (other parts from reference TRBV19 and TRBJ1-2): DGGITQSPKYLFRKEGQNVTLSCEQNLNHDAMYWYRQDPGQGLRLIYYSQIVNDFQKGDIAEGYSVSREKKESFPLTVTSAQKNPTAFYLCASRPRDTNYGYTFGSGTRLTVV.

The CDR3 DNA reads TGTGCCAGCTTATCATGGGGCGAACTACAAGAGACCCAGTACTTC. Its protein product is CASLSWGELQETQYF. The chain carries TRBV28 and TRBJ2-5, with D perhaps matching TRBD1 (5 bases). This CDR3 has 15 amino acids. The germline V gene encodes CDR1 MDHEN and CDR2 SYDVKM. V lost 8 bases to trimming and J lost 2 bases, with 18 bases between them.

The V gene is TRBV18, the J gene TRBJ2-7, with a weak D call TRBD1 (5 bases). The CDR3 has 13 residues. The V gene lost 2 bases and the J gene lost 6 bases, with 11 bases spanning the gap. The V gene's germline CDR1 is KGHSH and CDR2 LQKENI. The CDR3 nucleotides are TGTGCCAGCTCACCAGTCAGGGTCTCCGAGCAGTACTTC. It codes for CASSPVRVSEQYF.

This rearrangement joins TRBV11-2 to TRBJ1-1; tentative D call: TRBD1 (5 bases). The V gene's germline CDR1 is SGHAT and CDR2 FQNNGV. V was cut by 1 base and J by 3 bases, with 12 bases left in between. The CDR3 consists of 15 residues. CDR3 nucleotides: TGTGCCAGCAGCTTAGTGCGGGGCTGGGACACTGAAGCTTTCTTT. Translated, it gives CASSLVRGWDTEAFF.

The chain couples TRBV4-1 to TRBJ2-7; no clear D gene. V shed 0 bases and J shed 3 bases, with 12 bases lying between them. Germline CDR1 is MGHRA and CDR2 is YSYEKL. The CDR3 sequence is 15 residues long. In DNA, the CDR3 is TGCGCCAGCAGCCAAGATATTAGCATACTCTACGAGCAGTACTTC. Residues: CASSQDISILYEQYF.

The V call is TRBV11-2, the J call TRBJ1-1; D unresolved. Germline CDR1 reads SGHAT; CDR2 reads FQNNGV. The CDR3 sequence is 15 residues long. Trimming took off 1 base at V and 1 base at J, with 10 bases between the two ends. The CDR3 loop reads CASSLGGLSNTEAFF. Written as DNA, the CDR3 is TGTGCCAGCAGCTTAGGTGGCTTATCGAACACTGAAGCTTTCTTT.

A note on this clone: The sample holds other DNA sequences that translate to the same CDR3. The chain recombines TRBV5-5 with TRBJ2-5; the match to TRBD2 covers 9 bases. The CDR3 sequence is 15 residues long. Germline V gives CDR1 SGHKS, CDR2 YYEKEE (reference sequence). V trimming: 4 bases; J trimming: 5 bases; junction bases outside the gene matches: 9. The CDR3 DNA sequence: TGTGCCAGCAGCCTTTTAGCGGGGGTAGAGGAGACCCAGTACTTC. The encoded protein is CASSLLAGVEETQYF.

This chain joins TRBV29-1 and TRBJ2-3, with D perhaps matching TRBD1 (6 bases). CDR3 length equals 12 residues. The germline V gene has CDR1 SQVTM and CDR2 ANQGSEA. V lost 7 bases, J lost 1 base, and 9 bases lay in between. The CDR3 DNA reads as TGCAGCGCGGACAGACGCACAGATACGCAGTATTTT. Amino acids: CSADRRTDTQYF.

The J gene is TRBJ2-1, the V gene TRBV15; 10 bases align to TRBD1. The V gene end was trimmed by 7 bases and the J gene end by 4 bases; junction bases not matched to a gene: 4. There are 14 residues in the CDR3. The V gene's germline CDR1 is LNHNV and CDR2 YYDKDF (reference sequence). The CDR3 region is CATTMDRGYNEQFF. The CDR3 coding sequence is TGTGCCACCACCATGGACAGGGGGTACAATGAGCAGTTCTTC.

The rearrangement joins TRBV20-1 to TRBJ2-1, with TRBD2 matching 13 bases. The CDR3 runs to 15 residues. V was clipped by 3 bases and J by 6 bases; unmatched bases: 5. Germline assignment: CDR1 DFQATT and CDR2 SNEGSKA (reference sequence). CDR3 residues: CSASLRTSGGNEQFF. Written as DNA, the CDR3 is TGCAGTGCTAGTCTGAGGACTAGCGGGGGCAATGAGCAGTTCTTC.

This chain uses TRBV5-1 with TRBJ2-6, with TRBD1 identical over 12 bases. The CDR3 consists of 18 residues. With 5 bases clipped from V and 4 bases from J, the junction kept 10 bases outside the gene matches. Germline V gives CDR1 SGHRS, CDR2 YFSETQ. The CDR3 bases are TGCGCCAGCAGACATCAGGGACAGGGGGCGGGAGGGGCCAACGTCCTGACTTTC. As protein: CASRHQGQGAGGANVLTF.

This chain connects TRBV11-2 to TRBJ1-1, with a weak D call TRBD1 (5 bases). The V and J ends lost 5 bases and 4 bases respectively, with 17 bases between them. CDR1 SGHAT and CDR2 FQNNGV come from the germline V gene. CDR3 length: 15 amino acids. The CDR3 is CASSQPGLTTTEAFF. CDR3 DNA: TGTGCCAGCAGCCAACCGGGACTCACGACCACTGAAGCTTTCTTT.

This rearrangement joins TRBV11-2 to TRBJ2-2; D might be TRBD2 (6 bases). Per the germline V gene, CDR1 is SGHAT and CDR2 is FQNNGV. This CDR3 has 15 residues. V lost 5 bases to trimming and J lost 5 bases, with 15 bases between them. CDR3 nucleotides: TGTGCCAGCAGCCAAGGGGTAGCGGTAACCGGGGAGCTGTTTTTT. Amino acid sequence: CASSQGVAVTGELFF. Full variable domain (missing parts from reference TRBV11-2 and TRBJ2-2): EAGVAQSPRYKIIEKRQSVAFWCNPISGHATLYWYQQILGQGPKLLIQFQNNGVVDDSQLPKDRFSAERLKGVDSTLKIQPAKLEDSAVYLCASSQGVAVTGELFFGEGSRLTVL.

This chain links TRBV28 with TRBJ1-1, with a tentative D call TRBD1 (5 bases). CDR1 is MDHEN and CDR2 is SYDVKM in the germline V gene. The V end lost 7 bases, the J end lost 2 bases, and 23 bases lay between the germline ends. The CDR3 loop spans 17 amino acids. This CDR3 is CASTPRRVGEGNTEAFF. In DNA, the CDR3 is TGTGCCAGCACTCCCAGGAGGGTAGGGGAGGGAAACACTGAAGCTTTCTTT.

This clone has just one count. J is TRBJ1-1 and V is TRBV7-9, with D perhaps matching TRBD1 (5 bases). Germline V gives CDR1 SEHNR, CDR2 FQNEAQ (reference sequence). Deletions cut 1 base from V and 3 bases from J, with 12 bases between. This CDR3 is built from 15 residues. The CDR3 sequence is CASSLVDRLDTEAFF. In DNA form, the CDR3 reads TGTGCCAGCAGCTTAGTAGACAGACTGGACACTGAAGCTTTCTTT.

The V and J genes are TRBV6-5 and TRBJ2-7; TRBD2 agrees at 9 bases. Germline values: CDR1 MNHEY, CDR2 SVGAGI. V was clipped by 2 bases and J by 1 base; unmatched bases: 3. CDR3 size: 15 residues. CDR3 sequence: CASSYNSGSSYEQYF. The CDR3, as DNA: TGTGCCAGCAGTTACAATAGCGGGAGTTCCTACGAGCAGTACTTC.

This chain connects TRBV4-1 to TRBJ1-4; 9 bases fit TRBD1. This CDR3 is built from 19 residues. J was trimmed by 1 base and V by 1 base; bases with no gene match: 10. Germline assignment: CDR1 MGHRA and CDR2 YSYEKL. The chain's CDR3 is CASSQGTGQGKRTNEKLFF. CDR3 sequence (DNA): TGCGCCAGCAGCCAAGGTACCGGACAGGGGAAAAGAACTAATGAAAAACTGTTTTTT.

This chain links TRBV20-1 with TRBJ2-4; 7 bases are shared with TRBD2. V was clipped by 3 bases and J by 0 bases; unmatched bases: 8. The length of the CDR3 is 16 residues. The V gene's germline CDR1 is DFQATT and CDR2 SNEGSKA (reference sequence). Here the CDR3 reads CSASRLSGIAKNIQYF. The CDR3 coding sequence is TGCAGTGCTAGTCGCCTGAGCGGGATAGCCAAAAACATTCAGTACTTC.

There are a few counts of this clone. Additional DNA sequences in this sample encode the identical CDR3. The chain has TRBV7-9 and TRBJ2-1; TRBD2 agrees at 8 bases. The CDR3 has 15 amino acids. Germline V gene data show CDR1 as SEHNR and CDR2 as FQNEAQ (reference sequence). V lost 5 bases to trimming and J lost 0 bases; unmatched junction nucleotides: 3. In DNA, the CDR3 is TGTGCCAGCAGCCCCAGCGGGAGCTCCTACAATGAGCAGTTCTTC. Translating gives CASSPSGSSYNEQFF.

This rearrangement joins TRBV6-6 to TRBJ1-2, with a possible D match to TRBD1 (6 bases). There are 16 residues in the CDR3. Per the germline V gene, CDR1 is MNHNY and CDR2 is SVGAGI (reference sequence). Trimming left V 10 bases short and J 5 bases short, with 26 bases between. DNA for the CDR3: TGTGCCACCCAGGGGAGGGGCGGAAAGGGCCCTTATGGCTACACCTTC. As protein: CATQGRGGKGPYGYTF.

The gene calls are TRBV20-1 and TRBJ1-6; D may be TRBD1 (6 bases). Trimming took 3 bases from V and 4 from J, leaving 19 bases between them. This CDR3 contains 17 residues. Germline V lookup: CDR1 DFQATT, CDR2 SNEGSKA (reference sequence). The CDR3 region has the DNA TGCAGTGCTAGTGATGACAGGCAGTGGGGTTATAATTCACCCCTCCACTTT. Residues: CSASDDRQWGYNSPLHF.

The J gene is TRBJ2-1, the V gene TRBV11-1; D might be TRBD2 (5 bases). Germline V CDR1 and CDR2: SGHAT, FQDESV (reference sequence). This CDR3 contains 15 residues. Trimming cost V 6 bases and J 5 bases, with 17 bases left between them. CDR3 coding DNA: TGTGCCAGCAGTTCCACGGATTGGGAGAACAATGAGCAGTTCTTC. Protein product: CASSSTDWENNEQFF.

This clone was detected once. V is TRBV29-1 and J is TRBJ2-1; weak D call: TRBD1 (5 bases). The V and J ends lost 0 bases and 5 bases respectively, with 8 bases between them. Germline V gene sequence: CDR1 SQVTM, CDR2 ANQGSEA. The CDR3 spans 13 residues. CDR3 sequence reads: CSVEDPRDNEQFF. The CDR3, as DNA: TGCAGCGTTGAAGATCCCAGGGACAATGAGCAGTTCTTC.

This clone occurred a few times. The rearrangement uses TRBV18 and TRBJ2-3; 11 bases agree with TRBD1. The CDR3 spans 16 residues. Germline V lookup: CDR1 KGHSH, CDR2 LQKENI. J gave up 2 bases and V 2 bases, and 3 bases lay outside the gene matches. The CDR3 region is CASSPSDRGPTDTQYF. The CDR3 DNA is TGTGCCAGCTCACCATCGGACAGGGGGCCCACAGATACGCAGTATTTT.